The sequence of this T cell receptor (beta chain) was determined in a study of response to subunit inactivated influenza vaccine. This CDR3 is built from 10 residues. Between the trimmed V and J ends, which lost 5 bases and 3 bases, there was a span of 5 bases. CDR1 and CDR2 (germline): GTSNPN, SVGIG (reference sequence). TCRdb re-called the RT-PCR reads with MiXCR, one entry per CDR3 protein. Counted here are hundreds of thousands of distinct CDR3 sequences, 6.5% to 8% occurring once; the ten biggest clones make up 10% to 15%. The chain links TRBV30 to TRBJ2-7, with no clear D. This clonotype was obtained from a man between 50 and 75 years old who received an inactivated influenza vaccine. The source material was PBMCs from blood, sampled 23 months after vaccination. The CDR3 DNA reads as TGTGCCTGGGGGTTCTACGAGCAGTACTTC. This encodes CAWGFYEQYF.